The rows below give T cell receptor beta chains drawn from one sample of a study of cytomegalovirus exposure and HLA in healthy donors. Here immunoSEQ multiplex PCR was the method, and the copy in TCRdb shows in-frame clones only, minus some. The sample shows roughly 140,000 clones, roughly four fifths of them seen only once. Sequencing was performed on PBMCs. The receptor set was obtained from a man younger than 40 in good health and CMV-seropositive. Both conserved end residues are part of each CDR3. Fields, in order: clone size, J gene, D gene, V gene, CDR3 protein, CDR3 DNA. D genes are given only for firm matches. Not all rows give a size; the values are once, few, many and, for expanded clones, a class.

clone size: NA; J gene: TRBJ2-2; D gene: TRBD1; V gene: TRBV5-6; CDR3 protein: CASSSGTGVTGELFF; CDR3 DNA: TGTGCCAGCAGCTCCGGGACAGGGGTGACCGGGGAGCTGTTTTTT
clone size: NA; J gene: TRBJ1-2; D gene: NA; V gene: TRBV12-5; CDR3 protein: CASGGVSLPLEGYTF; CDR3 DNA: TGTGCTAGTGGAGGGGTTTCCCTACCTCTGGAAGGCTACACCTTC
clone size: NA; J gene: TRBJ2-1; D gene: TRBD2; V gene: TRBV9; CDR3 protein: CASSVGAGGPNEQFF; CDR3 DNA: TGTGCCAGCAGCGTAGGAGCGGGGGGGCCCAATGAGCAGTTCTTC
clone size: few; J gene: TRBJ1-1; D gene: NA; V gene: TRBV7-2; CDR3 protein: CASSWGGLNTEAFF; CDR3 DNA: TGTGCCAGCAGCTGGGGGGGGTTGAACACTGAAGCTTTCTTT
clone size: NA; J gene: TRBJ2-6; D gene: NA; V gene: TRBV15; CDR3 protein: CATRHISGANVLTF; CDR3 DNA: TGTGCCACCAGGCACATCTCTGGGGCCAACGTCCTGACTTTC
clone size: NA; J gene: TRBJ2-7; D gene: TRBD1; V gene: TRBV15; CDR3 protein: CATSSRQGAVEQYF; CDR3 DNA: TGTGCCACCAGCAGCCGACAGGGTGCCGTCGAGCAGTACTTC
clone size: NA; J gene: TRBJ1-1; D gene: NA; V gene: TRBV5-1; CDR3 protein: CASSLERVNTEAFF; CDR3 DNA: TGCGCCAGCAGCTTGGAACGGGTGAACACTGAAGCTTTCTTT
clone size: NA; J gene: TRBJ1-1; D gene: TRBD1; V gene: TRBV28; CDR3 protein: CASSPWKGANTEAFF; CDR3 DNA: TGTGCCAGCAGTCCCTGGAAGGGGGCGAACACTGAAGCTTTCTTT
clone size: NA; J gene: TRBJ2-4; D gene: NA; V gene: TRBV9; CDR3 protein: CASSVGGTGKNIQYF; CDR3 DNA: TGTGCCAGCAGCGTAGGAGGGACTGGCAAAAACATTCAGTACTTC
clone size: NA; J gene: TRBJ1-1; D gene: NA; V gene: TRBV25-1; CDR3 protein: CASSELVGVAFF; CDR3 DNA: TGTGCCAGCAGTGAATTAGTAGGGGTAGCTTTCTTT
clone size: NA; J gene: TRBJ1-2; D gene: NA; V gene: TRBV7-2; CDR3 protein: CASSTHSYGGYTF; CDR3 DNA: TGTGCCAGCAGCACACATAGCTACGGTGGCTACACCTTC
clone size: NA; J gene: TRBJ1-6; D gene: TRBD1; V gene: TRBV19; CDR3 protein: CASSQNGEGGAPGSSPLHF; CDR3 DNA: TGTGCCAGTAGTCAAAACGGTGAAGGGGGCGCCCCGGGCAGTTCACCCCTCCACTTT
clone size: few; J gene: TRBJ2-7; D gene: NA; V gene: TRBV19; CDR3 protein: CASSINAAYEQYF; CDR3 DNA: TGTGCCAGTAGTATAAACGCAGCCTACGAGCAGTACTTC
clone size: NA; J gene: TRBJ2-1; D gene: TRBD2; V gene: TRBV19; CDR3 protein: CASSIRYSGVNEQFF; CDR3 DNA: TGTGCCAGTAGTATTCGGTACAGCGGGGTCAATGAGCAGTTCTTC
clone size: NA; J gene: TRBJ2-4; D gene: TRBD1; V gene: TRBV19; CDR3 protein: CASSASGTGKNIQYF; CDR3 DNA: TGTGCCAGTAGTGCGTCCGGGACAGGGAAAAACATTCAGTACTTC
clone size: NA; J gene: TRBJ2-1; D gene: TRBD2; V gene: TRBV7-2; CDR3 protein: CASSSQTGLAGGEQFF; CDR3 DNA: TGTGCCAGCAGCTCCCAGACAGGACTAGCGGGGGGAGAGCAGTTCTTC
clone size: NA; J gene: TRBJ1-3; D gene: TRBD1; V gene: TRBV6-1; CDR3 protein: CASQPGQGNTIYF; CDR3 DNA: TGTGCCAGTCAACCGGGACAGGGGAACACCATATATTTT
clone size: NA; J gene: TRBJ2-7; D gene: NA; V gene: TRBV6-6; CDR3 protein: CASRGGFLSGEQYF; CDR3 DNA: TGTGCCAGCAGGGGAGGTTTTCTAAGCGGCGAGCAGTACTTC
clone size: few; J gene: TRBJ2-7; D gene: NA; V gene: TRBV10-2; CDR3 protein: CASSDPSGRWNEQYF; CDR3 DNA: TGCGCCAGCAGTGACCCCAGCGGCCGGTGGAACGAGCAGTACTTC
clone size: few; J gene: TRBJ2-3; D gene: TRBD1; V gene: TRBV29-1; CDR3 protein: CSVQGYRGLSGTQYF; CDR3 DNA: TGCAGCGTTCAGGGTTACAGGGGCCTTTCAGGTACGCAGTATTTT
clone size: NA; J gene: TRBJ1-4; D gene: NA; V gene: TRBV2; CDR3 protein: CASSETGELFF; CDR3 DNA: TGTGCCAGCAGTGAAACGGGTGAACTGTTTTTT
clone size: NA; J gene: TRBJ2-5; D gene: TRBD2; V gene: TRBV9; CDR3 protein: CASSVGNSGGTQETQYF; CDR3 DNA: TGTGCCAGCAGCGTAGGTAATAGCGGGGGGACCCAAGAGACCCAGTACTTC
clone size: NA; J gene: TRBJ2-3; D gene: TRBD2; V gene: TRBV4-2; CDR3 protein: CASSQDLSGTRTDTQYF; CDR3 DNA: TGTGCCAGCAGCCAAGATCTGAGCGGGACCCGCACAGATACGCAGTATTTT
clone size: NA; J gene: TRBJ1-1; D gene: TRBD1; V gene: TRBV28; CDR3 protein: CASSLATGGGNTEAFF; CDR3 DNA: TGTGCCAGCAGTTTAGCGACAGGGGGTGGGAACACTGAAGCTTTCTTT
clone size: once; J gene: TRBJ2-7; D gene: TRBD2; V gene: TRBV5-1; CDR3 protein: CASSSLRAGRSSYEQYF; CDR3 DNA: TGCGCCAGCAGCTCGCTAAGAGCGGGGCGAAGCTCCTACGAGCAGTACTTC
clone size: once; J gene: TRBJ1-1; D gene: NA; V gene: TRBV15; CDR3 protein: CATSSGQPLTEAFF; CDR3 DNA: TGTGCCACCAGCAGTGGACAGCCGTTGACTGAAGCTTTCTTT
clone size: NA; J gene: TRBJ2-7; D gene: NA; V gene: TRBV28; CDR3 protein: CASSTTVYGQYF; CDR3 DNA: TGTGCCAGCAGCACCACCGTCTACGGGCAGTACTTC
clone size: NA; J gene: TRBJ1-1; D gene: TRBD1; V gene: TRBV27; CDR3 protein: CASSSGQANTEAFF; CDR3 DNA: TGTGCCAGCAGCTCCGGACAGGCGAACACTGAAGCTTTCTTT
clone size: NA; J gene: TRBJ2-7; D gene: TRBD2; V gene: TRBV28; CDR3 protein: CASSPWASGTYEQYF; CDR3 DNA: TGTGCCAGCAGTCCATGGGCTAGCGGAACCTACGAGCAGTACTTC
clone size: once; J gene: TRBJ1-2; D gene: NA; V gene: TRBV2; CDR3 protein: CASSVQGFDYGYTF; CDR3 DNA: TGTGCCAGCAGCGTACAGGGTTTTGACTATGGCTACACCTTC
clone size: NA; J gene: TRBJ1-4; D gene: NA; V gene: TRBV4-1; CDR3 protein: CASRQNRVRDEKLFF; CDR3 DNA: TGCGCCAGCAGACAAAACAGGGTGAGGGATGAAAAACTGTTTTTT
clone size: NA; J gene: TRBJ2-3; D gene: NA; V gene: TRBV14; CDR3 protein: CASSQGTAHTDTQYF; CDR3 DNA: TGTGCCAGCAGCCAAGGGACAGCCCACACAGATACGCAGTATTTT
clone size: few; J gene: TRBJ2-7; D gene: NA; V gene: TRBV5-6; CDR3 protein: CASSLERTLIYEQYF; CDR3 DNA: TGTGCCAGCAGCTTGGAACGGACTCTTATCTACGAGCAGTACTTC
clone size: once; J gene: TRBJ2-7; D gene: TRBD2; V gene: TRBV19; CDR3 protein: CASSPTSGRGEQYF; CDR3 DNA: TGTGCCAGTAGTCCGACTAGCGGGAGGGGGGAGCAGTACTTC
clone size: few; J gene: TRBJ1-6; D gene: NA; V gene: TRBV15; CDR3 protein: CATSRDSDGSNSPLHF; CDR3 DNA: TGTGCCACCAGCAGAGATAGTGATGGTAGCAATTCACCCCTCCACTTT
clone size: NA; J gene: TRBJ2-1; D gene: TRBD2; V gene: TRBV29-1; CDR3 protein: CSVEGGTSGTYNEQFF; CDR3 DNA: TGCAGCGTTGAAGGCGGGACTAGCGGGACCTACAATGAGCAGTTCTTC
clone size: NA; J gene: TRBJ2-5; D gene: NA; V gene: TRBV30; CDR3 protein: CAWSDDVQRETQYF; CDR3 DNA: TGTGCCTGGAGCGATGACGTCCAGAGGGAGACCCAGTACTTC
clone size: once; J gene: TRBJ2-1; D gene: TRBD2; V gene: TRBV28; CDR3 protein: CASSLQPVAGGYNEQFF; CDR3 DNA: TGTGCCAGCAGTTTACAACCTGTAGCGGGGGGTTACAATGAGCAGTTCTTC
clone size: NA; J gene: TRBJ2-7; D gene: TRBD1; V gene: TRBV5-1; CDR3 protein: CASSFTGTGKYEQYF; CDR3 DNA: TGCGCCAGCAGCTTTACCGGGACAGGGAAATACGAGCAGTACTTC
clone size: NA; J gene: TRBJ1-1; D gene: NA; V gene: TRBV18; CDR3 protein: CASSLHEQMNTEAFF; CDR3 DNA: TGTGCCAGCTCACTCCACGAACAGATGAACACTGAAGCTTTCTTT
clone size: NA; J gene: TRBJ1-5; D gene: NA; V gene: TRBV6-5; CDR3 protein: CASSYSGDQPQHF; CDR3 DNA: TGTGCCAGCAGTTACTCCGGGGATCAGCCCCAGCATTTT
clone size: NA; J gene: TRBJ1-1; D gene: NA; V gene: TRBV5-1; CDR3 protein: CASSLSQGLGEAFF; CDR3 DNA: TGCGCCAGCAGCTTGAGCCAGGGTCTAGGTGAAGCTTTCTTT